This T cell receptor (beta chain) was sequenced in a study of cytomegalovirus exposure and HLA in healthy donors. Both 60 Vbeta primers and 13 Jbeta primers went into the PCR. Authors' data handling: A later analysis tallied about 80 million unique TCR beta chains, 9.5 million to 14 million of them shared. Clones were sequenced by immunoSEQ multiplex PCR, and TCRdb holds only the in-frame ones, with some missing. From that table come the V and J calls and clone size; the DNA was used to work out D and trimming. The table includes about 130,000 clones, less than 85% detected once. The V segment lost 8 bases and the J segment 1 base; nucleotides outside the gene matches: 12. The CDR3 extends over 17 amino acids. For this clone: Its antigen is still unknown.

Study-level findings and limits: The study dropped some indistinguishable V segments, TRBV6-2 and TRBV6-3 among them. Testing in vitro showed a few CMV-associated chains specific for CMV antigens.

The V gene is TRBV23-1, the J gene TRBJ1-5; TRBD1 matches at 9 bases. Being an ORF, TRBV23-1 has a function that is uncertain. Sequenced sample: PBMCs. The clonotype comes from a man aged 18 to 30 in good health and CMV-seropositive. CDR3 protein: CASAAPPDRGSNQPQHF. The CDR3 region has the DNA TGCGCCAGCGCCGCTCCCCCGGACAGGGGAAGCAATCAGCCCCAGCATTTT.